The subject of this entry is one TCR beta chain. This entry is derived from a study of blood T cell repertoires in COVID-19. Study context: Collection of acute and convalescent COVID-19 samples took place in the United States, Italy and Spain. PBMCs, B-cell-depleted T cells, or T cells were the source of the cDNA or gDNA that made up the material.

In the authors' methods: Reference gene primer amplification gave nucleated cell count estimates. Method: immunoSEQ multiplex PCR; TCRdb's copy keeps in-frame clones and lacks some. D and trimming were read from the DNA, whereas the V and J calls and clone size are those reported in that table. This repertoire shows 200,000 to 250,000 clones, 80% to 85% found once; its top ten account for 20%. CDR1 is SGHNT, CDR2 YENEEA, per germline. V lost 4 bases to trimming and J lost 4 bases; unmatched junction nucleotides: 10. This CDR3 is built from 17 residues. The origin of this receptor is a man aged 30 to 39 with active or convalescent COVID-19. The sample taken for sequencing was peripheral blood. The chain couples TRBV11-3 to TRBJ2-6; 7 bases fit TRBD1. The CDR3 DNA follows: TGTGCCAGCAGCTCGACAGGGCACCTGGTCGGGGCCAACGTCCTGACTTTC. It codes for CASSSTGHLVGANVLTF.